Below, 20 T cell receptor beta chains from the same sample are listed, as sequenced in a study of blood T cell repertoires in COVID-19. Using immunoSEQ multiplex PCR, the repertoire was profiled, and TCRdb retains in-frame clones only, with some absent. The sample records approximately 300,000 clones, roughly 90% being singletons. The sequenced sample was PBMCs or T cells enriched from blood (not recorded which). The receptors here all came from a woman aged 25 to 39 who had been exposed to COVID-19.

The sample holds one count of this clone. This sequence joins TRBV13 and TRBJ2-3, with TRBD2 identical over 14 bases. This CDR3 spans 16 amino acids. The V segment lost 3 bases and the J segment 4 bases; nucleotides outside the gene matches: 3. Germline CDR1 is PRHDT and CDR2 is FYEKMQ (reference sequence). The CDR3 bases are TGTGCCAGCAGCTTTAGACTAGCGGGGGGGTCAGATACGCAGTATTTT. Its protein is CASSFRLAGGSDTQYF.

The gene calls are TRBV12-5 and TRBJ2-1; no firm D call. The length of the CDR3 is 13 residues. The ends were cut back, 5 bases at V and 4 bases at J, with 9 bases in the middle. The germline gives CDR1 LGHNT, CDR2 FRNRAP. CDR3 loop: CASGPEIYNEQFF. CDR3 bases: TGTGCTAGTGGTCCAGAAATTTACAATGAGCAGTTCTTC.

This clone was recorded only once. This rearrangement joins TRBV13 to TRBJ2-1; 8 positions agree with TRBD1. CDR1 is PRHDT, CDR2 FYEKMQ, per germline (reference sequence). The CDR3 runs to 14 residues. V lost 3 bases, J lost 10 bases, and 8 bases stayed unmatched. The CDR3 bases are TGTGCCAGCAGCTTCGGCAGGGGGCAGGGGGAGCAGTTCTTC. Translated: CASSFGRGQGEQFF.

The chain uses TRBV5-6 and TRBJ1-2; 10 bases are a match to TRBD1. CDR1 is SGHDT and CDR2 is YYEEEE in the germline V gene. CDR3 size: 17 residues. J was trimmed by 4 bases and V by 0 bases; bases with no gene match: 9. CDR3: CASSLGTGGVLGYGYTF. In nucleotides, the CDR3 is TGTGCCAGCAGCTTGGGGACAGGGGGTGTTCTTGGCTATGGCTACACCTTC.

This chain connects TRBV5-3 to TRBJ2-2, with 14 bases fitting TRBD2. TRBV5-3 is annotated as an ORF whose role is uncertain. CDR3 length: 18 amino acids. V dropped 4 bases and J dropped 4; count of bases not matched to a gene: 9. The CDR3 DNA is TGTGCCAGAAGCCCCCAGACTAGCGGGGGGGCTACCACCGGGGAGCTGTTTTTT. Translation: CARSPQTSGGATTGELFF.

The rearrangement joins TRBV30 to TRBJ1-1; 9 bases line up with TRBD1. CDR3 length: 14 amino acids. Germline-derived CDR1 and CDR2 are GTSNPN and SVGIG (reference sequence). With V trimmed by 3 bases and J by 13 bases, 15 bases remained unmatched. As DNA, the CDR3 is TGTGCCTGGAGGACCGGTCCCGGGACAGGGTACGGTTTCTTT. Translation gives CAWRTGPGTGYGFF.

The chain has TRBV7-7 and TRBJ2-7; TRBD2 is a possible D gene (7 bases). Germline CDR1 reads SSHAT; CDR2 reads FNYEAQ (reference sequence). The CDR3 is made up of 15 amino acids. V was pared by 1 base and J by 6 bases, with 16 bases between. CDR3 amino acids: CASSLDPGEGSEQYF. The CDR3 nucleotides read TGTGCCAGCAGCTTAGACCCAGGGGAGGGGAGCGAGCAGTACTTC.

CDR3 coding DNA: TGTGCCAGCAGTTTCCAGGGCTTCGACGGCTACACCTTC. Its translation: CASSFQGFDGYTF. This sequence joins TRBV27 and TRBJ1-2, with D tentatively TRBD1 (5 bases). Germline CDR1 MNHEY, CDR2 SMNVEV (reference sequence). This CDR3 has 13 residues. V was shortened by 3 bases and J by 8 bases, with 13 bases between the two germline ends.

The gene calls are TRBV19 and TRBJ1-3, with 11 bases lining up with TRBD1. Trimming at V came to 9 bases and at J to 3 bases, leaving 7 bases not matched to a gene. The CDR3 is made up of 15 amino acids. Germline V gene data show CDR1 as LNHDA and CDR2 as SQIVND (reference sequence). CDR3 in DNA: TGTGCCAGCCAGACCGGGACAGGGGGTGGAAACACCATATATTTT. Its translation is CASQTGTGGGNTIYF.

The table lists this clone with a count of one. V usage is TRBV6-5 and J usage is TRBJ1-2; D is perhaps TRBD1 (6 bases). The length of the CDR3 is 12 residues. Trimming removed 2 bases from V and 8 bases from J, with 9 bases in between. The germline gives CDR1 MNHEY, CDR2 SVGAGI. As DNA, the CDR3 is TGTGCCAGCAGTTACGCAGGGGCAGGCTACACCTTC. Its translation: CASSYAGAGYTF.

The CDR3 loop is CAISISGDRADTQYF. The CDR3 nucleotides read TGTGCCATCAGCATAAGCGGGGATAGAGCAGATACGCAGTATTTT. The chain links TRBV10-3 to TRBJ2-3; 7 bases align to TRBD2. The CDR3 runs to 15 residues. Germline lookup yields CDR1 ENHRY and CDR2 SYGVKD. V dropped 6 bases and J dropped 4; count of bases not matched to a gene: 10.

The CDR3 DNA reads TGTGCCAGCACCCCCAGGGAAGACTCTGGAAACACCATATATTTT. It yields the protein CASTPREDSGNTIYF. The chain has TRBV6-2 or TRBV6-3 and TRBJ1-3; TRBD1 is a possible D gene (5 bases). This CDR3 has 15 residues. Germline-derived CDR1 and CDR2 are MNHEY and SVGEGT. Trimming removed 7 bases from V and 0 bases from J, with 13 bases in between.

With respect to this clone: This sample also contains other DNA sequences that code for the same CDR3. The chain has TRBV5-4 and TRBJ1-2; 7 positions match TRBD1. This CDR3 comprises 13 residues. After removal of 0 bases from V and 4 bases from J, the junction contained 0 bases not matched to a gene. Looked up from germline, CDR1 is SGHNT and CDR2 is YYREEE (reference sequence). The CDR3 nucleotides read TGTGCCAGCAGCTTGGACAGGGGCTATGGCTACACCTTC. Encoded protein: CASSLDRGYGYTF.

This chain links TRBV9 with TRBJ2-3, with D perhaps matching TRBD2 (5 bases). Trimming stripped 0 bases from V and 0 bases from J, with 14 bases between. There are 17 residues in the CDR3. Germline assignment: CDR1 SGDLS and CDR2 YYNGEE. CDR3 loop: CASSVGPSRPSTDTQYF. CDR3 DNA: TGTGCCAGCAGCGTAGGCCCTAGCCGGCCTAGCACAGATACGCAGTATTTT.

The chain carries TRBV11-2 and TRBJ1-6; 8 positions match TRBD1. CDR1 is SGHAT and CDR2 is FQNNGV in the germline V gene. The CDR3 contains 14 residues. Trimming cost V 5 bases and J 10 bases; bases outside gene matches: 7. The chain's CDR3 is CASSLRGRGSPLHF. In DNA form, the CDR3 reads TGTGCCAGCAGCCTCAGGGGGCGCGGGTCACCCCTCCACTTT.

The chain combines TRBV12-5 with TRBJ1-1; D possibly corresponds to TRBD1 (5 bases). V lost 5 bases and J 4 bases, leaving 8 bases between the germline ends. The CDR3 totals 12 residues. From germline, CDR1 is LGHNT and CDR2 FRNRAP. The CDR3: CASGLGLTEAFF. The CDR3 DNA is TGTGCTAGTGGTCTGGGACTCACTGAAGCTTTCTTT.

On this clone: This may be a read error, as it is one base from a much larger clone. The genes are TRBV12-3 or TRBV12-4 and TRBJ2-2; no definite D call. Trimming stripped 7 bases from V and 4 bases from J, with 4 bases between. This CDR3 spans 11 amino acids. CDR3 DNA: TGTGCCAGCACCTTCACCGGGGAGCTGTTTTTT. Its translation: CASTFTGELFF.

The chain uses TRBV6-5 and TRBJ1-2; TRBD1 might be the D (6 bases). Germline V gene sequence: CDR1 MNHEY, CDR2 SVGAGI. V shed 8 bases and J shed 4 bases, with 8 bases lying between them. This CDR3 comprises 11 residues. CDR3 region: CASGQSYGYTF. The CDR3 bases are TGTGCCAGCGGACAGTCCTATGGCTACACCTTC.

The chain employs TRBV5-1 and TRBJ1-1; TRBD1 is a possible D gene (6 bases). The CDR3 has 14 amino acids. V dropped 5 bases and J dropped 2 bases, with 13 bases sitting between them. Germline CDR1 and CDR2: SGHRS and YFSETQ. In DNA form, the CDR3 reads TGCGCCAGCAGAACCTTGACAGGTAACACTGAAGCTTTCTTT. Protein: CASRTLTGNTEAFF.

V usage is TRBV3-1 (or the pseudogene TRBV3-2) and J usage is TRBJ2-1; 13 positions match TRBD2. The CDR3 has 16 residues. J lost 7 bases, V lost 2 bases, and 5 bases had no gene match. The germline gives CDR1 LGHDT, CDR2 YNNKEL (reference sequence). The CDR3 spells CASSQSWGLAGNEQFF. The CDR3 DNA reads as TGTGCCAGCAGCCAAAGTTGGGGACTAGCGGGGAATGAGCAGTTCTTC.